The rows below give T cell receptor beta chains drawn from one sample of a study of cytomegalovirus exposure and HLA in healthy donors. Profiling relied on immunoSEQ multiplex PCR, and the TCRdb table lists in-frame clones only, not all of them. The sample carries under 250,000 clones, around 83% recorded once. Sequencing was done on a sample of PBMCs. The receptors shown here come from a girl aged 2-10 years in good health and CMV-seronegative. Both conserved end residues are part of each CDR3. The D gene is left open where the match is weak. Where a row states a size, it is once, few, many or the class of an expanded clone; other rows omit it.

D	V	J	size	CDR3	DNA
TRBD1	TRBV7-8	TRBJ2-7	NA	CASPRQGSEQYF	TGTGCCAGCCCTCGACAGGGGTCCGAGCAGTACTTC
TRBD2	TRBV4-1	TRBJ2-1	NA	CASSQGRLAGIEQFF	TGCGCCAGCAGCCAGGGAAGACTAGCGGGAATTGAGCAGTTCTTC
TRBD2	TRBV19	TRBJ2-7	NA	CASSLGGTSGDEQYF	TGTGCCAGTAGTCTCGGCGGGACTAGCGGGGACGAGCAGTACTTC
NA	TRBV11-2	TRBJ2-3	NA	CASSTTAGDTQYF	TGTGCCAGCTCTACGACAGCGGGTGATACGCAGTATTTT
NA	TRBV4-1	TRBJ2-7	NA	CASSQDFGGSYEQYF	TGCGCCAGCAGCCAAGATTTTGGCGGCTCCTACGAGCAGTACTTC
TRBD2	TRBV4-2	TRBJ2-5	NA	CASSQGLGGGDGETQYF	TGTGCCAGCAGCCAAGGGCTCGGGGGGGGCGACGGAGAGACCCAGTACTTC
NA	TRBV2	TRBJ2-7	NA	CASSDYGGPSYEQYF	TGTGCCAGCAGTGATTACGGGGGGCCATCCTACGAGCAGTACTTC
TRBD1	TRBV4-1	TRBJ1-6	NA	CASSQGTGGYNSPLHF	TGCGCCAGCAGCCAAGGGACAGGGGGATATAATTCACCCCTCCACTTT
NA	TRBV6-1	TRBJ2-3	once	CASSFRLGRTDTQYF	TGTGCCAGCAGTTTTCGACTAGGGCGCACAGATACGCAGTATTTT
TRBD1	TRBV27	TRBJ1-5	NA	CASSTRGPLAGQWSNQPQHF	TGTGCCAGCAGCACTCGAGGGCCCCTGGCGGGACAGTGGAGCAATCAGCCCCAGCATTTT
NA	TRBV5-1	TRBJ2-2	NA	CASSPRGQPRTGELFF	TGCGCCAGCAGCCCGCGGGGACAGCCGAGGACCGGGGAGCTGTTTTTT
NA	TRBV27	TRBJ1-5	NA	CASSLSGTQPQHF	TGTGCCAGCAGTTTGTCAGGAACGCAGCCCCAGCATTTT
NA	TRBV9	TRBJ2-3	NA	CASSVGLEADTQYF	TGTGCCAGCAGCGTGGGGCTAGAAGCAGATACGCAGTATTTT
NA	TRBV11-2	TRBJ2-5	NA	CASSPRGGAQETQYF	TGTGCCAGCAGCCCAAGGGGGGGGGCACAAGAGACCCAGTACTTC
NA	TRBV6-5	TRBJ2-5	NA	CASSRGWIETQYF	TGTGCCAGCAGTAGGGGATGGATAGAGACCCAGTACTTC
NA	TRBV25-1	TRBJ1-4	NA	CASSARTVAKLFF	TGTGCCAGCAGTGCCCGGACAGTGGCAAAACTGTTTTTT
NA	TRBV6-1	TRBJ2-1	once	CASSEGGREQFF	TGTGCCAGCAGTGAAGGGGGGAGGGAGCAGTTCTTC
NA	TRBV7-9	TRBJ2-7	NA	CASSQRTGTYEQYF	TGTGCCAGCAGCCAAAGGACGGGGACCTACGAGCAGTACTTC
TRBD1	TRBV14	TRBJ2-3	NA	CASSRGTGTSTDTQYF	TGTGCCAGCAGCCGCGGGACAGGGACTAGCACAGATACGCAGTATTTT
NA	TRBV6-6	TRBJ2-1	NA	CAIGRERGIQFF	TGTGCCATAGGGCGGGAAAGGGGCATTCAGTTCTTC
TRBD2	TRBV29-1	TRBJ2-7	NA	CSVDGLAGAPVYEQYF	TGCAGCGTTGACGGACTAGCGGGGGCCCCAGTGTACGAGCAGTACTTC
TRBD1	TRBV10-3	TRBJ1-1	NA	CAIRRGQGNTEAFF	TGTGCCATCAGGAGAGGACAGGGGAACACTGAAGCTTTCTTT
NA	TRBV5-1	TRBJ1-2	NA	CASSRTVDYGYTF	TGCGCCAGCAGCAGGACAGTTGACTATGGCTACACCTTC
TRBD2	TRBV9	TRBJ2-7	NA	CASSGGTSYCEQYF	TGTGCCAGCAGCGGGGGGACTAGCTACTGCGAGCAGTACTTC
NA	TRBV7-6	TRBJ2-6	NA	CASSSRGSGANVLTF	TGTGCCAGCAGCTCCAGGGGTTCTGGGGCCAACGTCCTGACTTTC
TRBD1	TRBV5-6	TRBJ1-2	NA	CASSLPGGGYTF	TGTGCCAGCAGCTTGCCAGGGGGCGGCTACACCTTC
NA	TRBV7-8	TRBJ1-5	NA	CASSTAISYQPQHF	TGTGCCAGCAGCACAGCCATCTCGTATCAGCCCCAGCATTTT
TRBD1	TRBV30	TRBJ2-7	NA	CAWRTGYEQYF	TGTGCCTGGAGGACAGGGTACGAGCAGTACTTC
TRBD2	TRBV4-1	TRBJ2-1	NA	CASSQMTSGRLYEQFF	TGCGCCAGCAGCCAGATGACTAGCGGGAGACTCTATGAGCAGTTCTTC
NA	TRBV6-5	TRBJ1-2	NA	CASSERQASYGYTF	TGTGCCAGCAGTGAAAGACAGGCGTCCTATGGCTACACCTTC
TRBD1	TRBV5-4	TRBJ2-7	few	CASSPRTGFYEQYF	TGTGCCAGCAGCCCAAGGACAGGCTTCTACGAGCAGTACTTC
TRBD1	TRBV2	TRBJ2-7	NA	CASSTGERYEQYF	TGTGCCAGCAGCACAGGGGAGCGGTACGAGCAGTACTTC
NA	TRBV27	TRBJ1-2	NA	CASSSTDNYGYTF	TGTGCCAGCAGTTCTACCGATAACTATGGCTACACCTTC
TRBD2	TRBV7-9	TRBJ2-7	NA	CASSFLAGGDEQYF	TGTGCCAGCAGCTTTCTAGCGGGAGGCGACGAGCAGTACTTC
NA	TRBV30	TRBJ2-3	NA	CAWLSGGWDTQYF	TGTGCCTGGCTTAGTGGGGGCTGGGATACGCAGTATTTT
TRBD1	TRBV2	TRBJ2-7	NA	CASSGDRVGEQYF	TGTGCCAGCAGTGGGGACAGGGTCGGCGAGCAGTACTTC
TRBD2	TRBV9	TRBJ2-3	NA	CASSRLAGAPSTDTQYF	TGTGCCAGCAGTCGACTAGCGGGGGCCCCTAGCACAGATACGCAGTATTTT
NA	TRBV9	TRBJ1-6	NA	CASSEGGSSYNSPLHF	TGTGCCAGCAGCGAGGGGGGGAGCTCCTATAATTCACCCCTCCACTTT
NA	TRBV18	TRBJ1-5	NA	CASSPGREQPQHF	TGTGCCAGCTCACCCGGCAGGGAACAGCCCCAGCATTTT
TRBD1	TRBV19	TRBJ2-5	NA	CASSIRTGGPRETQYF	TGTGCCAGTAGTATAAGGACAGGGGGGCCGCGAGAGACCCAGTACTTC
NA	TRBV30	TRBJ2-7	NA	CAWSRAPYEQYF	TGTGCCTGGAGTCGCGCTCCCTACGAGCAGTACTTC